This T cell receptor beta chain was retrieved from a study of Graves' ophthalmopathy and Graves' hyperthyroidism. Each donor who had ophthalmopathy showed moderate-to-severe activity, a CAS of ≥3, a NOSPECS of ≥4, and a duration under 3 months. Clinical symptoms, serum thyroxine, TRAb, thyroid ultrasound and orbital computed tomography were relied on for diagnosis. TCR beta CDR3 amplification used RNA transcripts. The workflow started with a first-round RT-PCR run with HTBI primers and then moved on to a second-round multiplex PCR. TCRdb recomputed calls from the multiplex PCR reads with MiXCR, one row per CDR3 protein. The sample consists of roughly 480,000 distinct CDR3 sequences, under 15% of them appearing once. The table lists this clonotype with many counts. This CDR3 comprises 12 residues. In germline, CDR1 is KGHDR, CDR2 SFDVKD. Germline trimming cut 7 bases from V and 5 bases from J; bases unmatched to any gene: 1.

This TCR came from a woman under 40 with Graves' ophthalmopathy. The chain has TRBV24-1 and TRBJ1-2; 9 bases are shared with TRBD1. The sequencing input was blood. CDR3 in DNA: TGTGCCACCAGCGGGACAGGGTATGGCTACACCTTC. Translating gives CATSGTGYGYTF.